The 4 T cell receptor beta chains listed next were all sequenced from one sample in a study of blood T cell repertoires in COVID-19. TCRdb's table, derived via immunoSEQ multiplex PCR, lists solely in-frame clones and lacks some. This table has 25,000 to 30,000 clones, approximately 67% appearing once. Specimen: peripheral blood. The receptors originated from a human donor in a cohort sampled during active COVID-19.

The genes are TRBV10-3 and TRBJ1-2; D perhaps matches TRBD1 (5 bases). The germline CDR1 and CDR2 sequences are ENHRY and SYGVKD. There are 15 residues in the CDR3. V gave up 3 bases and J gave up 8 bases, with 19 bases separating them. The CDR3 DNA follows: TGTGCCATCAGTGAAGGCAGGGCCTCGGAGATGGGCTACACCTTC. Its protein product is CAISEGRASEMGYTF.

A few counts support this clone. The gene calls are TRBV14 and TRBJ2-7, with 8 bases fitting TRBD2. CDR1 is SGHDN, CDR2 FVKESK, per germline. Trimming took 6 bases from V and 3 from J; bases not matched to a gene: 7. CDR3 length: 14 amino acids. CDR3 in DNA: TGTGCCAGCAGGGGAGCGGGAGCTCTCTACGAGCAGTACTTC. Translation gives CASRGAGALYEQYF.

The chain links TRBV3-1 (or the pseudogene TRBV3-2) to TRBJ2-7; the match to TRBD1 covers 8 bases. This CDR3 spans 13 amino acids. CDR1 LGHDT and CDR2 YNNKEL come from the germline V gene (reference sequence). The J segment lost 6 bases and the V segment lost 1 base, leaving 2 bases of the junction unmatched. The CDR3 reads CASSQAGGGEQYF. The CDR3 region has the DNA TGTGCCAGCAGCCAAGCAGGGGGCGGCGAGCAGTACTTC.

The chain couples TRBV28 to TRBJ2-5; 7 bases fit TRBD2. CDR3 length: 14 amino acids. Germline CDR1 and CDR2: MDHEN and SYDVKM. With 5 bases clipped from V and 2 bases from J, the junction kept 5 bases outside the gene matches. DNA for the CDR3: TGTGCCAGCAGTACGTGGGAGGGACAAGAGACCCAGTACTTC. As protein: CASSTWEGQETQYF.